A single sample is the source of the 16 T cell receptor beta chains below, sequenced in a study of T cell repertoires in cytomegalovirus infection. TCRdb called the reads again in MiXCR, with one record for every CDR3 protein. The sample has hundreds of thousands of distinct CDR3 sequences; roughly 26% are singletons. Material: CD8+ T cells from PBMCs. The receptors stem from a human donor in good health (CMV status not recorded). Some clones in this sample may be carry-over from other donors' samples.

This clonotype was seen more than once but under ten times. The rearrangement links TRBV20-1 to TRBJ1-5; the D is unclear. Germline V gene lookup returns CDR1 DFQATT and CDR2 SNEGSKA (reference sequence). This CDR3 is built from 16 residues. The V and J ends lost 0 bases and 0 bases respectively, with 12 bases between them. DNA of the CDR3: TGCAGTGCTAGAGATGGGGTCCAGTATAGCAATCAGCCCCAGCATTTT. Amino acids: CSARDGVQYSNQPQHF.

In this sample, this clonotype turned up a few times. The rearrangement joins TRBV6-2 or TRBV6-3 to TRBJ1-1; D might be TRBD1 (6 bases). V was cut by 2 bases and J by 5 bases, with 24 bases left in between. This CDR3 spans 18 amino acids. Germline V gene data show CDR1 as MNHEY and CDR2 as SVGEGT. The CDR3 DNA reads TGTGCCAGCAGTTACCCGGACAGTAGAGCCCCGCGGGATACTGAAGCTTTCTTT. It yields the protein CASSYPDSRAPRDTEAFF.

This clonotype was detected a few times. This rearrangement joins TRBV7-9 to TRBJ1-1, with D tentatively TRBD1 (5 bases). This CDR3 is built from 12 residues. Germline CDR1 reads SEHNR; CDR2 reads FQNEAQ (reference sequence). Trimming removed 8 bases from V and 1 base from J, with 8 bases in between. CDR3 in DNA: TGTGCCAGCCGACAGCCGAACACTGAAGCTTTCTTT. Translated, it gives CASRQPNTEAFF.

The chain employs TRBV25-1 and TRBJ2-7; TRBD1 agrees at 10 bases. The CDR3 runs to 15 residues. Germline lookup yields CDR1 MGHDK and CDR2 SYGVNS. V lost 4 bases and J lost 1; bases outside the gene matches: 4. CDR3 region: CASSGRTGGSYEQYV. CDR3 DNA: TGTGCCAGCAGTGGCCGGACAGGGGGATCCTACGAGCAGTACGTC.

This clonotype was seen a handful of times. This chain connects TRBV7-9 to TRBJ1-2, with a possible D match to TRBD1 (5 bases). CDR1 and CDR2 (germline): SEHNR, FQNEAQ (reference sequence). V lost 1 base and J 5 bases, leaving 14 bases between the germline ends. This CDR3 has 15 amino acids. The chain's CDR3 is CASSLEDAGYYGYTF. CDR3 nucleotide sequence: TGTGCCAGCAGCTTAGAAGACGCAGGGTATTATGGCTACACCTTC.

The V call is TRBV2, the J call TRBJ2-1, with a possible D match to TRBD1 (6 bases). CDR3 length equals 15 residues. Germline V gene data show CDR1 as SNHLY and CDR2 as FYNNEI. Trimming shortened V by 4 bases and J by 4 bases, and 14 bases separated the two germline ends. CDR3 amino acids: CASSATRGPYNEQFF. The DNA for the CDR3 is TGTGCCAGCAGTGCTACCAGGGGCCCTTACAATGAGCAGTTCTTC.

This clonotype was recorded a few times. This chain links TRBV12-3 or TRBV12-4 with TRBJ1-3, with D uncertain. This CDR3 has 15 residues. The ends were cut back, 2 bases at V and 2 bases at J, with 10 bases in the middle. The CDR3: CASSLPGNTGNTIYF. DNA for the CDR3: TGTGCCAGCAGTTTACCCGGGAACACTGGAAACACCATATATTTT.

The chain couples TRBV20-1 to TRBJ2-1; 13 bases agree with TRBD2. The CDR3 loop spans 16 amino acids. Germline CDR1 is DFQATT and CDR2 is SNEGSKA (reference sequence). The V segment lost 2 bases and the J segment 4 bases; nucleotides outside the gene matches: 5. Here the CDR3 reads CSARLSGLAGYNEQFF. The CDR3 nucleotides are TGCAGTGCTAGATTATCGGGACTAGCGGGGTACAATGAGCAGTTCTTC.

This chain connects TRBV7-9 to TRBJ2-7, with D possibly TRBD2 on 6 matching bases. This CDR3 comprises 13 residues. Germline V lookup: CDR1 SEHNR, CDR2 FQNEAQ (reference sequence). Between the trimmed V and J ends, which lost 7 bases and 5 bases, there was a span of 15 bases. The CDR3, as DNA: TGTGCCAGCAAAGACGGGGGAACCCACGAGCAGTACGTC. Translation gives CASKDGGTHEQYV.

This clonotype has more than one count but fewer than ten. The J gene is TRBJ1-6, the V gene TRBV28; 7 nucleotides match TRBD1. V trimming: 5 bases; J trimming: 7 bases; junction bases outside the gene matches: 8. The length of the CDR3 is 15 residues. Germline V lookup: CDR1 MDHEN, CDR2 SYDVKM. CDR3 DNA: TGTGCCAGCAGTCCCACAGGGGCTGTAAATTCACCCCTCCACTTT. Translated: CASSPTGAVNSPLHF.

This clonotype was seen many times. The V gene is TRBV12-3 or TRBV12-4, the J gene TRBJ2-3; a weak D match, TRBD1 (5 bases). This CDR3 is built from 12 residues. Trimming pared 6 bases from V and 9 bases from J, leaving 13 bases between. The CDR3 reads CASRKGSVTQYF. The CDR3 bases are TGTGCCAGCAGAAAGGGGTCGGTGACGCAGTATTTT.

This clonotype was seen many times. DNA of the CDR3: TGTGCCATCAGTGAAAACATTGGAGGTTTCACTGAAGCTTTCTTT. Translating gives CAISENIGGFTEAFF. The rearrangement links TRBV10-3 to TRBJ1-1; the D is unclear. CDR1 is ENHRY and CDR2 is SYGVKD in the germline V gene. Trimming removed 3 bases at V and 4 bases at J, with 15 bases between. The CDR3 consists of 15 residues.

This clonotype came up a few times. The chain combines TRBV2 with TRBJ2-1, with 10 bases matching TRBD1. V gave up 9 bases and J gave up 9 bases; unmatched junction bases: 2. The CDR3 loop spans 11 amino acids. CDR1 is SNHLY, CDR2 FYNNEI, per germline. The CDR3 spells CARWDRGEQFF. The CDR3 bases are TGTGCCAGATGGGACAGGGGTGAGCAGTTCTTC.

The rearrangement joins TRBV2 to TRBJ2-3; 9 nucleotides agree with TRBD1. Trimming cost V 6 bases and J 0 bases; bases outside gene matches: 1. Germline values: CDR1 SNHLY, CDR2 FYNNEI. The CDR3 runs 14 residues. The CDR3 reads CASRGTGSTDTQYF. The CDR3 DNA reads TGTGCCAGCAGGGGGACAGGGAGCACAGATACGCAGTATTTT.

As for this clonotype: The germline gene is not matched at one end of the junction; a read error may be the cause. The chain links TRBV6-1 to TRBJ1-5; D uncertain. The V gene's germline CDR1 is MNHNS and CDR2 SASEGT. The CDR3 has 15 residues. As DNA, the CDR3 is TGTGCCAGCTGTGAATTTGCAGGCTCCAATCAGCCCCAGCATTTT. This gives the protein CASCEFAGSNQPQHF.

This clonotype was recorded at least ten times. The chain employs TRBV12-3 or TRBV12-4 and TRBJ1-2, with 12 bases that match TRBD1. Germline trimming cut 5 bases from V and 4 bases from J; bases unmatched to any gene: 17. The CDR3 is 19 amino acids. DNA of the CDR3: TGTGCCAGCAGTCCAACTCCCGGGACAGGGGGCATCTCGGGCTATGGCTACACCTTC. Its protein is CASSPTPGTGGISGYGYTF.